These 30 T cell receptor beta chains came from one sample sequenced in a study of cytomegalovirus exposure and HLA in healthy donors (dated by TCRdb to about 2017). Library preparation employed the immunoSEQ multiplex PCR assay. The multiplex PCR relied on a mix of 60 forward primers for TCR Vbeta segments and 13 reverse primers for TCR Jbeta segments. What TCRdb holds here is the immuneACCESS table cut down to in-frame rearrangements. Part of the clones is not present; checked against another copy, under half of the missing clones reflect an unresolved V gene, and the others are unexplained. Present in this sample are about 190,000 clones, roughly 84% of which were seen just once. The ten largest make up 2.6% of the sample. The sequencing input was PBMCs. The receptors shown here come from a woman between 50 and 59 years old in good health and CMV-seropositive.

The CDR3 DNA sequence: TGCGCCAGCAGCCAAGAGGACAGGGGATACTACGAGCAGTACTTC. Amino acid sequence: CASSQEDRGYYEQYF. The rearrangement joins TRBV4-1 to TRBJ2-7; 9 bases align to TRBD1. Per the germline V gene, CDR1 is MGHRA and CDR2 is YSYEKL. V trimming: 0 bases; J trimming: 3 bases; junction bases outside the gene matches: 3. The CDR3 consists of 15 residues.

The chain couples TRBV5-4 to TRBJ2-7, with D perhaps TRBD2 (6 bases). Germline CDR1 SGHNT, CDR2 YYREEE (reference sequence). The germline V and J ends were trimmed by 0 bases and 2 bases, with 12 bases remaining between them. The CDR3 totals 15 residues. The CDR3 here is CASSLGDFRAYEQYF. CDR3 coding DNA: TGTGCCAGCAGCTTGGGGGACTTCCGCGCCTACGAGCAGTACTTC.

The rearrangement uses TRBV2 and TRBJ2-3, with D perhaps matching TRBD2 (7 bases). The germline CDR1 and CDR2 sequences are SNHLY and FYNNEI. The CDR3 is 15 amino acids. With 7 bases removed from V and 3 bases from J, the gap between germline ends came to 17 bases. The CDR3, as DNA: TGTGCCAGCACTCCGGGGGGCGTAGAGACAGATACGCAGTATTTT. Encoded protein: CASTPGGVETDTQYF.

The chain couples TRBV10-3 to TRBJ2-7, with TRBD1 identical over 10 bases. There are 14 residues in the CDR3. The ends lost 10 bases at V and 4 bases at J; junction bases unmatched: 10. Germline-derived CDR1 and CDR2 are ENHRY and SYGVKD. CDR3: CATCPGQGIYEQYF. The CDR3 bases are TGTGCCACCTGCCCGGGACAGGGGATATACGAGCAGTACTTC.

J is TRBJ1-5 and V is TRBV10-3; tentative D call: TRBD1 (6 bases). This CDR3 comprises 16 residues. V was trimmed by 3 bases and J by 1 base, leaving 13 bases between them. The germline V gene encodes CDR1 ENHRY and CDR2 SYGVKD. CDR3 coding DNA: TGTGCCATCAGTGAACAGGGCCTTTTCAGCAATCAGCCCCAGCATTTT. Translation: CAISEQGLFSNQPQHF.

CDR3: CASSTTGGYRVGELFF. The CDR3 bases are TGTGCCAGCAGCACAACAGGGGGCTATAGGGTAGGGGAGCTGTTTTTT. This sequence joins TRBV21-1 and TRBJ2-2; the table's D call TRBD1 went unverified against the DNA. TRBV21-1 is a pseudogene locus. CDR3 length: 16 residues.

This clone was counted once. The chain is built from TRBV10-2 and TRBJ2-5, with a possible D match to TRBD2 (5 bases). The DNA end favors TRBJ2-7, so the J call may be wrong. The CDR3 covers 10 residues. Germline CDR1 WSHSY, CDR2 SAAADI. The CDR3 DNA follows: TGCGCCAGCCGGGGTTACGAGCAGTACTTC. As protein: CASRGYEQYF.

A few counts support this clone. The chain combines TRBV6-5 with TRBJ1-1; D is ambiguous. The V and J ends lost 5 bases and 1 base respectively, with 8 bases between them. Germline CDR1 and CDR2: MNHEY and SVGAGI. CDR3 length equals 13 residues. The CDR3 bases are TGTGCCAGCAGTCCCTACTCGAACACTGAAGCTTTCTTT. The encoded protein is CASSPYSNTEAFF.

This clone was recorded once. The chain recombines TRBV14 with TRBJ2-2; no definite D call. The CDR3 covers 14 residues. The V and J ends lost 1 base and 7 bases respectively, with 10 bases between them. Germline V CDR1 and CDR2: SGHDN, FVKESK. CDR3 DNA sequence: TGTGCCAGCAGCCAAGGGATAGCCGGCGGGGAGCTGTTTTTT. Encoded protein: CASSQGIAGGELFF.

The chain is built from TRBV27 and TRBJ1-4; D is unresolved. V lost 3 bases to trimming and J lost 8 bases, with 10 bases between them. Germline CDR1 and CDR2: MNHEY and SMNVEV (reference sequence). The CDR3 runs to 13 residues. The CDR3 DNA sequence: TGTGCCAGCAGTTTCGTAAACACCGAAAAACTGTTTTTT. Its translation: CASSFVNTEKLFF.

J is TRBJ1-6 and V is TRBV28; possibly TRBD1 for D (5 bases). The germline CDR1 and CDR2 sequences are MDHEN and SYDVKM. V was trimmed by 3 bases and J by 3 bases, leaving 12 bases between them. This CDR3 has 16 residues. The CDR3, as DNA: TGTGCCAGCAGTTTGGGCAGGGCTCTCTATAATTCACCCCTCCACTTT. Amino acids: CASSLGRALYNSPLHF.

This clone turned up a few times. J is TRBJ1-1 and V is TRBV13; 9 positions agree with TRBD1. The V segment lost 7 bases and the J segment 10 bases; nucleotides outside the gene matches: 10. The CDR3 is 13 residues long. In germline, CDR1 is PRHDT, CDR2 FYEKMQ (reference sequence). CDR3 in amino acids: CASNQQGASGAFF. The CDR3 DNA sequence: TGTGCCAGCAACCAACAGGGGGCATCGGGAGCTTTCTTT.

The rearrangement links TRBV10-2 to TRBJ2-7, with D tentatively TRBD2 (6 bases). The CDR3 is 13 residues long. V lost 2 bases and J 5 bases, leaving 10 bases between the germline ends. Germline V gene lookup returns CDR1 WSHSY and CDR2 SAAADI. The CDR3 DNA reads TGCGCCAGCAGTGAGGGAGGGTACCACGAGCAGTACTTC. Encoded protein: CASSEGGYHEQYF.

Here the CDR3 DNA reads TGTGCCAGCAGCCCGACAGGGGATGAGCAGTACTTC. As protein: CASSPTGDEQYF. This chain connects TRBV5-4 to TRBJ2-7, with 8 nucleotides matching TRBD1. Losses at the gene ends were 4 bases for V and 7 bases for J; bases not matched to a gene: 4. This CDR3 is 12 amino acids long. Per germline, CDR1 SGHNT and CDR2 YYREEE (reference sequence).

The genes are TRBV18 and TRBJ1-6, with a possible D match to TRBD1 (6 bases). Germline CDR1 is KGHSH and CDR2 is LQKENI. The CDR3 extends over 15 amino acids. The germline V and J ends were trimmed by 4 bases and 10 bases, with 17 bases remaining between them. CDR3 amino acids: CASSLKTGIDSPLHF. CDR3 in DNA: TGTGCCAGCTCACTAAAGACAGGAATCGACTCACCCCTCCACTTT. Drawing the rest from reference TRBV18 and TRBJ1-6, the complete variable domain is NAGVMQNPRHLVRRRGQEARLRCSPMKGHSHVYWYRQLPEEGLKFMVYLQKENIIDESGMPKERFSAEFPKEGPSILRIQQVVRGDSAAYFCASSLKTGIDSPLHFGNGTRLTVT.

The V and J genes are TRBV14 and TRBJ1-2; the D is unclear. V lost 4 bases to trimming and J lost 5 bases, with 8 bases between them. The V gene's germline CDR1 is SGHDN and CDR2 FVKESK. This CDR3 is 12 amino acids long. Here the CDR3 DNA reads TGTGCCAGCAGCCCGGGCGGGTATGGCTACACCTTC. This sequence encodes CASSPGGYGYTF.

The CDR3 region is CASSQATRSSTDTQYF. The CDR3 nucleotides are TGTGCCAGCAGCCAAGCCACTAGATCAAGCACAGATACGCAGTATTTT. The chain recombines TRBV4-2 with TRBJ2-3; the D gene is possibly TRBD2 (5 bases). CDR3 length: 16 residues. V was pared by 1 base and J by 0 bases, with 11 bases between. Germline loops: CDR1 LGHNA, CDR2 YNFKEQ.

The chain recombines TRBV15 with TRBJ2-5; a possible D gene is TRBD2 (5 bases). Trimming removed 5 bases from V and 6 bases from J, with 19 bases in between. This CDR3 region has 15 residues. From germline, CDR1 is LNHNV and CDR2 YYDKDF (reference sequence). The CDR3 DNA is TGTGCCACCAGCCCTCGGGGTTCTGAGAGGAAGACCCAGTACTTC. This encodes CATSPRGSERKTQYF.

This chain joins TRBV29-1 and TRBJ2-5; D might be TRBD2 (6 bases). V lost 6 bases, J lost 11 bases, and 22 bases lay in between. The CDR3 sequence is 13 residues long. Germline CDR1 reads SQVTM; CDR2 reads ANQGSEA. The CDR3 nucleotides read TGCAGCGTAAATCTTGGTGGGCGCGGGGAGCAGTACTTC. This sequence encodes CSVNLGGRGEQYF.

The chain carries TRBV29-1 and TRBJ1-2; 7 nucleotides agree with TRBD1. V dropped 6 bases and J dropped 9; count of bases not matched to a gene: 10. CDR1 is SQVTM and CDR2 is ANQGSEA in the germline V gene. The CDR3 totals 12 residues. This CDR3 is CSVKDRPGSYTF. The CDR3 DNA reads as TGCAGCGTAAAGGACAGGCCCGGTAGCTACACCTTC.

The rearrangement links TRBV19 to TRBJ1-6, with 7 bases matching TRBD1. V shed 5 bases, J shed 3 bases, and the junction held 7 bases outside the gene matches. CDR1 and CDR2 from the germline V gene are LNHDA and SQIVND (reference sequence). This CDR3 is built from 16 residues. The CDR3 here is CASSPFGTDYNSPLHF. In DNA, the CDR3 is TGTGCCAGTAGTCCGTTCGGGACAGACTATAATTCACCCCTCCACTTT. The variable domain in full, with the rest retrieved from reference TRBV19 and TRBJ1-6, is DGGITQSPKYLFRKEGQNVTLSCEQNLNHDAMYWYRQDPGQGLRLIYYSQIVNDFQKGDIAEGYSVSREKKESFPLTVTSAQKNPTAFYLCASSPFGTDYNSPLHFGNGTRLTVT.

The CDR3 is CASRSGGTGTEAFF. CDR3 DNA: TGCGCCAGCAGATCGGGGGGAACGGGGACTGAAGCTTTCTTT. V and J are TRBV5-1 and TRBJ1-1, with D possibly being TRBD1 (5 bases). V lost 5 bases, J lost 5 bases, and 16 bases lay in between. The V gene's germline CDR1 is SGHRS and CDR2 YFSETQ. The CDR3 covers 14 residues. Variable domain in full (rest from reference TRBV5-1 and TRBJ1-1): KAGVTQTPRYLIKTRGQQVTLSCSPISGHRSVSWYQQTPGQGLQFLFEYFSETQRNKGNFPGRFSGRQFSNSRSEMNVSTLELGDSALYLCASRSGGTGTEAFFGQGTRLTVV.

In regard to this clone: An end of the junction does not agree with germline; a read error may underlie this. V and J are TRBV5-1 and TRBJ2-1; 7 bases line up with TRBD1. The V gene's germline CDR1 is SGHRS and CDR2 YFSETQ. This CDR3 contains 15 residues. The CDR3: CASRGTRALYNEQFF. In DNA form, the CDR3 reads TGTGCCAGCAGGGGGACAAGGGCGCTGTACAATGAGCAGTTCTTC.

The CDR3 protein is CASSRGGPSTDTQYF. The CDR3 DNA reads as TGTGCCAGCAGCCGCGGGGGGCCTAGCACAGATACGCAGTATTTT. J is TRBJ2-3 and V is TRBV6-5; 8 bases map to TRBD2. The CDR3 loop spans 15 amino acids. Trimming removed 6 bases from V and 0 bases from J; junction bases left unmatched: 5. The germline gives CDR1 MNHEY, CDR2 SVGAGI.

The chain joins TRBV6-5 to TRBJ2-1; TRBD1 agrees at 11 bases. The germline gives CDR1 MNHEY, CDR2 SVGAGI. V lost 6 bases to trimming and J lost 7 bases; unmatched junction nucleotides: 2. This CDR3 is 13 amino acids long. CDR3 DNA sequence: TGTGCCAGCAGGGGGACAGGGGGTAATGAGCAGTTCTTC. Translation: CASRGTGGNEQFF.

Turning to this clone: One end of the junction fails to match germline, which may point to a read error. The chain combines TRBV4-3 with TRBJ2-1, with D possibly being TRBD2 (6 bases). The germline gives CDR1 LGHNA, CDR2 YSLEER. The CDR3 loop spans 15 amino acids. CDR3 coding DNA: TGCGCCAGCAGCCAAGGGGGAGGCCTCTACAATGAGCAGCTCTTC. Amino acid sequence: CASSQGGGLYNEQLF.

The chain joins TRBV4-2 to TRBJ1-2; TRBD1 matches at 9 bases. The CDR3 spans 14 residues. Unmatched junction bases numbered 4, after V lost 1 base and J lost 7 bases. CDR1 and CDR2 from the germline V gene are LGHNA and YNFKEQ. CDR3 in amino acids: CASSQAGQGSGYTF. CDR3 coding DNA: TGTGCCAGCAGCCAAGCCGGACAGGGGTCTGGCTACACCTTC.

The chain couples TRBV27 to TRBJ2-1; the match to TRBD1 covers 7 bases. Per germline, CDR1 MNHEY and CDR2 SMNVEV (reference sequence). Trimming removed 2 bases from V and 2 bases from J; junction bases left unmatched: 6. This CDR3 is built from 16 residues. The CDR3 region is CASSLRWQGAYNEQFF. The CDR3 DNA reads TGTGCCAGCAGTTTACGGTGGCAGGGGGCCTACAATGAGCAGTTCTTC.

The chain uses TRBV2 and TRBJ1-2, with D unresolved. This CDR3 has 14 amino acids. Germline V gene sequence: CDR1 SNHLY, CDR2 FYNNEI. Trimming took off 4 bases at V and 0 bases at J, with 9 bases between the two ends. The CDR3 DNA reads TGTGCCAGCAGTGTCACTGAAGCTAACTATGGCTACACCTTC. It codes for CASSVTEANYGYTF.

V usage is TRBV2 and J usage is TRBJ2-5; weak D call: TRBD2 (5 bases). The CDR3 consists of 14 residues. CDR1 and CDR2 (germline): SNHLY, FYNNEI. Trimming took off 9 bases at V and 4 bases at J, with 18 bases between the two ends. The CDR3 sequence is CASLKGSLGETQYF. For the CDR3, the DNA is TGTGCCAGTCTTAAAGGGAGTTTGGGAGAGACCCAGTACTTC.